This T cell receptor beta chain was profiled in a study of spatial heterogeneity in lung cancer. In the study overall: The study observed each unique TCR and UMI combination more than ten times on average in raw reads. Study results and caveats: In tumors, expanded intratumoral alpha and beta TCR counts tracked mutation counts.

This clonotype is medium-sized (0.01 to 0.1%) within its sample. Its specificity is unknown. Single TCR cDNA molecules each had their own unique molecular identifier. TCRdb passed the 5' RACE reads through MiXCR, listing each CDR3 protein once. The repertoire has approximately 9,500 distinct CDR3 sequences, roughly 12% of them found once; the top ten carry about 10%. The time point was: sample taken at primary tumor resection. Germline trimming cut 10 bases from V and 5 bases from J; bases unmatched to any gene: 13. The CDR3 contains 15 residues. The germline gives CDR1 SNHLY, CDR2 FYNNEI. Sample: lung tumor tissue, taken at surgery. The V and J genes are TRBV2 and TRBJ2-1, with TRBD2 matching over 8 bases. The TCR comes from a male donor with early-stage non-small cell lung cancer. CDR3: CAIPRTGLGDNEQFF. As DNA, the CDR3 is TGTGCCATCCCCCGGACGGGACTAGGGGACAATGAGCAGTTCTTC.